This TCR beta chain derives from a study of beta chain features in type 1 diabetes. Background on the study: Cell yields, gender and age were comparable in patients and healthy donors.

Populations obtained by sorting all exceeded 95% purity. The study reverse transcribed the entire isolated RNA, so it sequenced expressed TCRB transcripts. The repertoire was sequenced with immunoSEQ multiplex PCR; TCRdb's copy has only in-frame clones and lacks some. The sample holds hundreds of thousands of clones; over 13% are singletons and the top ten take roughly 0.04%. For this clone: Antigen specificity is unknown.

The CDR3 is made up of 15 amino acids. Study-wide points: Naive, central memory and regulatory TCRB repertoires appeared more similar among patients than healthy donors. People with Type 1 diabetes carried modestly yet significantly shorter TCRB CDR3s in all four CD4+ subsets.

This receptor was obtained from a man younger than 35 with type 1 diabetes. The rearrangement links TRBV12-2 to TRBJ2-5; the listed D gene, TRBD2, was not tested against the DNA. TRBV12-2 is an annotated pseudogene. The sequenced sample was naive CD4+ T cells from blood. The CDR3 region is CASRFRLAGEETQYF. DNA of the CDR3: TGTGCAAGTCGCTTTCGACTAGCGGGGGAAGAGACCCAGTACTTC.